This T cell receptor beta chain was captured by sequencing in a study of blood T cells in healthy people across ages. A second PCR, run for about 7 to 11 cycles, used a sample-barcoded 5' primer plus a J-beta primer mix. Every cDNA molecule bore a tag from a template-switch adaptor containing 12 random nucleotides. TCRdb re-called the 5' RACE reads with MiXCR, one entry per CDR3 protein. The repertoire has about 1,000,000 distinct CDR3 sequences, 45% of them found once; the top ten carry approximately 17%. V was clipped by 2 bases and J by 3 bases; unmatched bases: 3. Germline CDR1 and CDR2: SNHLY and FYNNEI. This CDR3 comprises 15 residues. Drawn from each donor were roughly 10 milliliters of peripheral blood. In regard to this clonotype: The antigen is undetermined.

Points from the study as a whole: Diversity of TCR beta per million T cells declined in a roughly linear way with age. The percentage of naive T cells correlated strongly with TCR beta diversity.

The sequence was obtained from a woman aged 55-75 years in good health. Sequenced material: blood. The chain has TRBV2 and TRBJ2-2, with 7 positions matching TRBD1. Here the CDR3 reads CASSEWTGDTGELFF. The CDR3 nucleotides are TGTGCCAGCAGTGAATGGACAGGCGACACCGGGGAGCTGTTTTTT. Full variable domain (rest looked up from reference TRBV2 and TRBJ2-2): EPEVTQTPSHQVTQMGQEVILRCVPISNHLYFYWYRQILGQKVEFLVSFYNNEISEKSEIFDDQFSVERPDGSNFTLKIRSTKLEDSAMYFCASSEWTGDTGELFFGEGSRLTVL.